This is a list of T cell receptor beta chains from one sample in a study of cytomegalovirus exposure and HLA in healthy donors. The assay was immunoSEQ multiplex PCR, and TCRdb's table has in-frame clones only and misses some. The sample holds approximately 88,000 clones, more than 75% seen once. Source material: PBMCs. The receptors come from a man under 40 in good health and CMV-seropositive. Both conserved end residues are part of each CDR3. D genes are given only for firm matches. Only some rows state a clone size, as once, few, many or a class for expanded clones.

J gene	D gene	V gene	clone size	CDR3 protein	CDR3 DNA
TRBJ2-5	TRBD2	TRBV29-1	few	CSVVWGGMGMGQETQYF	TGCAGCGTTGTCTGGGGGGGGATGGGAATGGGCCAAGAGACCCAGTACTTC
TRBJ2-5	TRBD1	TRBV18	once	CASSRTGPPQETQYF	TGTGCCAGCTCACGGACAGGACCACCCCAAGAGACCCAGTACTTC
TRBJ2-3	TRBD1	TRBV5-4	.	CASSQGARTDTQYF	TGTGCCAGCAGCCAGGGGGCGCGTACAGATACGCAGTATTTT
TRBJ1-2	.	TRBV19	.	CASSKSTNNYGYTF	TGTGCCAGTAGTAAGTCCACAAATAACTATGGCTACACCTTC
TRBJ2-7	.	TRBV28	.	CASSFPGSPGYEQYF	TGTGCCAGCAGTTTTCCCGGGTCACCTGGGTACGAGCAGTACTTC
TRBJ1-1	.	TRBV7-9	.	CASSFMGMNTEAFF	TGTGCCAGCAGCTTCATGGGCATGAACACTGAAGCTTTCTTT
TRBJ2-7	TRBD2	TRBV4-1	.	CASSRLAGGFYEQYF	TGCGCTAGCAGCCGGTTAGCGGGAGGGTTCTACGAGCAGTACTTC
TRBJ1-6	.	TRBV2	.	CASSRQESSYNSPLHF	TGTGCCAGCAGTCGACAGGAGAGCTCCTATAATTCACCCCTCCACTTT
TRBJ1-4	TRBD1	TRBV28	.	CASSLIGTGGEKLFF	TGTGCCAGCAGTTTAATTGGGACAGGGGGTGAAAAACTGTTTTTT
TRBJ2-7	TRBD2	TRBV4-1	.	CASSHLLAGPYEQYF	TGCGCCAGCAGCCACCTACTAGCGGGGCCCTACGAGCAGTACTTC
TRBJ2-7	.	TRBV27	.	CASSPDGEEQYF	TGTGCCAGCAGTCCAGATGGGGAGGAGCAGTACTTC
TRBJ1-1	.	TRBV6-1	.	CASSGAGGTEAFF	TGTGCCAGCAGTGGGGCGGGGGGGACTGAAGCTTTCTTT
TRBJ2-2	TRBD1	TRBV7-8	.	CASSFDRAGELFF	TGTGCCAGCAGCTTCGACAGGGCCGGGGAGCTGTTTTTT
TRBJ2-2	.	TRBV6-5	few	CASRTRGTGELFF	TGTGCCAGCAGAACAAGAGGGACCGGGGAGCTGTTTTTT
TRBJ1-2	.	TRBV5-4	.	CASSLEGDYGYTF	TGTGCCAGCAGCTTAGAGGGGGACTATGGCTACACCTTC
TRBJ1-2	TRBD1	TRBV6-5	once	CASSSDYRGQGYTF	TGTGCCAGCAGTTCCGACTACAGGGGGCAGGGCTACACCTTC
TRBJ2-1	TRBD1	TRBV5-1	.	CASSLQGAFEQFF	TGCGCCAGCAGCTTACAGGGGGCTTTTGAGCAGTTCTTC
TRBJ2-6	.	TRBV19	.	CASSMAGSGANVLTF	TGTGCCAGTAGTATGGCGGGCTCTGGGGCCAACGTCCTGACTTTC
TRBJ1-1	TRBD1	TRBV7-9	.	CASSLNPGQGNTEAFF	TGTGCCAGCAGCCTTAACCCGGGACAGGGGAACACTGAAGCTTTCTTT
TRBJ1-3	.	TRBV5-1	.	CASSLAFGGNTIYF	TGCGCCAGCAGCTTGGCCTTTGGCGGAAACACCATATATTTT
TRBJ1-2	.	TRBV10-3	.	CAISESVPGMYYGYTF	TGTGCCATCAGTGAGTCTGTTCCGGGGATGTATTATGGCTACACCTTC
TRBJ2-7	TRBD2	TRBV7-3	.	CASSLMGRDREQYF	TGTGCCAGCAGCTTAATGGGGAGGGATCGGGAGCAGTACTTC
TRBJ2-2	.	TRBV5-5	.	CATAWEGDVNTGELFF	TGTGCCACAGCTTGGGAGGGGGATGTGAACACCGGGGAGCTGTTTTTT
TRBJ2-3	.	TRBV19	few	CASRGAGADTQYF	TGTGCCAGTAGGGGGGCCGGAGCAGATACGCAGTATTTT
TRBJ2-7	TRBD2	TRBV28	.	CASSLSGSHPYEQYF	TGTGCCAGCAGCCTTAGCGGGAGTCACCCCTACGAGCAGTACTTC
TRBJ1-2	.	TRBV18	.	CASSRTVDYGYTF	TGTGCCAGCTCACGGACAGTGGACTATGGCTACACCTTC
TRBJ1-1	TRBD1	TRBV4-1	.	CASSQDPKTGANTEAFF	TGCGCCAGCAGCCAAGATCCCAAGACAGGGGCGAACACTGAAGCTTTCTTT
TRBJ1-1	.	TRBV7-2	.	CASTPSGGRDTEAFF	TGTGCCAGCACCCCCTCCGGGGGGCGCGACACTGAAGCTTTCTTT
TRBJ2-3	TRBD2	TRBV5-1	.	CASSLGLAGADTQYF	TGCGCCAGCAGCTTGGGGTTAGCGGGAGCAGATACGCAGTATTTT
TRBJ2-7	.	TRBV27	.	CASSSNTYEQYF	TGTGCCAGCAGTTCCAACACCTACGAGCAGTACTTC
TRBJ2-5	.	TRBV5-1	few	CASRLAGIRGGETQYF	TGCGCCAGCAGACTCGCGGGGATTCGGGGCGGGGAGACCCAGTACTTC
TRBJ1-4	TRBD1	TRBV4-2	.	CASSGTGNNEKLFF	TGTGCCAGTTCCGGGACAGGGAATAATGAAAAACTGTTTTTT
TRBJ1-3	.	TRBV5-1	.	CASSLEGHGDTIYF	TGCGCCAGCAGCTTGGAGGGACACGGAGACACCATATATTTT
TRBJ1-1	.	TRBV4-3	.	CASSQDGGFSEAFF	TGCGCCAGCAGCCAAGATGGCGGTTTCTCTGAAGCTTTCTTT
TRBJ2-3	.	TRBV6-6	.	CASSSAGFDTDTQYF	TGTGCCAGCAGTTCTGCGGGATTCGACACAGATACGCAGTATTTT
TRBJ2-1	.	TRBV27	.	CASSFDIYNEQFF	TGTGCCAGCAGTTTCGACATCTACAATGAGCAGTTCTTC
TRBJ1-3	.	TRBV28	.	CASSLSRGYSGNTIYF	TGTGCCAGCAGTTTATCCCGGGGTTACTCTGGAAACACCATATATTTT
TRBJ2-7	TRBD1	TRBV7-3	.	CASSPGQGAYEQYF	TGTGCCAGCAGCCCGGGACAGGGGGCCTACGAGCAGTACTTC
TRBJ2-4	.	TRBV28	.	CASTWRDIQYF	TGTGCCAGCACCTGGAGAGACATTCAGTACTTC
TRBJ2-6	TRBD1	TRBV4-3	.	CASSRGTGGTGANVLTF	TGCGCCAGCAGCCGGGGTACAGGGGGGACTGGGGCCAACGTCCTGACTTTC
TRBJ2-6	TRBD1	TRBV4-1	few	CASSQAGGAGANVLTF	TGCGCCAGCAGCCAAGCAGGGGGCGCTGGGGCCAACGTCCTGACTTTC
TRBJ1-1	.	TRBV29-1	.	CSVGLEGEAFF	TGCAGCGTTGGTCTGGAGGGGGAAGCTTTCTTT
TRBJ2-7	TRBD1	TRBV11-2	.	CASSFGQAKKYEQYF	TGTGCCAGCAGCTTTGGACAGGCCAAAAAATACGAGCAGTACTTC
TRBJ2-5	.	TRBV28	.	CASSFALGAETQYF	TGTGCCAGCAGTTTTGCGTTGGGGGCAGAGACCCAGTACTTC
TRBJ1-1	.	TRBV5-1	.	CASSPYAMNTEAFF	TGCGCCAGCAGCCCTTACGCTATGAACACTGAAGCTTTCTTT
TRBJ1-1	.	TRBV13	.	CASSPPGGITEAFF	TGTGCCAGCAGCCCCCCGGGAGGGATCACTGAAGCTTTCTTT
TRBJ2-3	TRBD2	TRBV19	.	CASSIAAGGPRTDTQYF	TGTGCCAGTAGTATAGCAGCGGGGGGGCCTCGCACAGATACGCAGTATTTT
TRBJ2-3	TRBD2	TRBV9	.	CASSVDRTSGSRGAQYF	TGTGCCAGCAGCGTAGATCGGACTAGCGGCTCCCGGGGAGCGCAGTATTTT
TRBJ2-2	TRBD1	TRBV4-1	.	CASSRTGEGSGTGELFF	TGCGCCAGCAGCCGCACAGGGGAAGGATCAGGGACCGGGGAGCTGTTTTTT